The present T cell receptor (beta chain) was sequenced within a study of cytomegalovirus exposure and HLA in healthy donors. Study findings and constraints: It was confirmed in vitro that a few of the CMV-associated chains were specific for CMV antigens. Reportedly, TCR beta sequences accurately predicted HLA-A and HLA-B alleles in most subjects. The investigators catalogued 150 to 200 TCR beta chains as cytomegalovirus-associated. Some V segments could not be told apart, so they were left out, TRBV6-2 and TRBV6-3 among them.

This CDR3 has 13 residues. Trimming left V 2 bases short and J 7 bases short, with 9 bases between. CDR1 is SEHNR, CDR2 FQNEAQ, per germline (reference sequence). Concerning this clone: Its antigen is not identified.

It was with 60 Vbeta and 13 Jbeta primers that the PCR ran. This table comes from immunoSEQ multiplex PCR, and its TCRdb copy is limited to in-frame clones, with some not included. Here the sample spans more than 85,000 clones, approximately 83% being singletons. The sequence derives from a man aged 40-49 years in good health and CMV-seronegative. The chain joins TRBV7-9 to TRBJ2-1, with D perhaps TRBD1 (6 bases). Sequencing input: PBMCs. CDR3 loop: CASSLTGKNEQFF. The CDR3 DNA follows: TGTGCCAGCAGCTTAACAGGGAAAAATGAGCAGTTCTTC.